This T cell receptor beta chain stems from a study of T cells in Graves' hyperthyroidism and ophthalmopathy. Study background: Peripheral blood collection took place at initial diagnosis, before any treatment. General study results and limits: Before onset, ophthalmopathy was predicted by the model a median about 6.2 months earlier. In simple terms, a model built on 13 V-J features told ophthalmopathy apart from stable hyperthyroidism.

The CDR3 totals 13 residues. Germline V lookup: CDR1 SGHVS, CDR2 FNYEAQ. Deletions cut 5 bases from V and 7 bases from J, with 12 bases between. RNA transcripts yielded amplified TCR beta CDR3 regions. Initially, a first-round RT-PCR of the TCR CDR3 employed the HTBI primer set. A single record per CDR3 protein comes from TCRdb applying MiXCR to the multiplex PCR reads. This table has fewer than 650,000 distinct CDR3 sequences, about 14% appearing once. At least 3 on the Clinical Activity Score was recorded for ophthalmopathy patients, who also had NOSPECS grade at least 4 and duration under 3 months. This clonotype was seen ten or more times. Antigen specificity is unknown.

This clonotype was sampled from a woman under 30 with Graves' ophthalmopathy. What was sequenced was blood. V usage is TRBV7-6 and J usage is TRBJ2-1; no reliable D call. The CDR3 region is CASSSLLGNEQFF. CDR3 coding DNA: TGTGCCAGCAGCAGTCTTCTGGGTAATGAGCAGTTCTTC.